The clone carrying this T cell receptor (beta chain) was detected only once. The target antigen is unknown. The primer mix had 60 Vbeta and 13 Jbeta primers. The protocol was immunoSEQ multiplex PCR, while the TCRdb copy is restricted to in-frame clones and leaves out a portion. The data show some 200,000 clones, about 70% seen once. The data are from a study of cytomegalovirus exposure and HLA in healthy donors. Study-level results: Highly shared variants forming one cluster were likely a sequencing artifact.

CDR3 length: 13 amino acids. Trimming took off 6 bases at V and 4 bases at J, with 15 bases between the two ends. Germline V gene data show CDR1 as SQVTM and CDR2 as ANQGSEA. The chain has TRBV29-1 and TRBJ2-5; tentatively, D is TRBD1 (8 bases). Sequenced sample: PBMCs. The receptor was isolated from a man between 40 and 49 years old in good health and CMV-seropositive. CDR3: CSVCTGGGETQYF. CDR3 in DNA: TGCAGCGTGTGCACAGGGGGGGGAGAGACCCAGTACTTC. Full variable domain (missing parts from reference TRBV29-1 and TRBJ2-5): SAVISQKPSRDICQRGTSLTIQCQVDSQVTMMFWYRQQPGQSLTLIATANQGSEATYESGFVIDKFPISRPNLTFSTLTVSNMSPEDSSIYLCSVCTGGGETQYFGPGTRLLVL.